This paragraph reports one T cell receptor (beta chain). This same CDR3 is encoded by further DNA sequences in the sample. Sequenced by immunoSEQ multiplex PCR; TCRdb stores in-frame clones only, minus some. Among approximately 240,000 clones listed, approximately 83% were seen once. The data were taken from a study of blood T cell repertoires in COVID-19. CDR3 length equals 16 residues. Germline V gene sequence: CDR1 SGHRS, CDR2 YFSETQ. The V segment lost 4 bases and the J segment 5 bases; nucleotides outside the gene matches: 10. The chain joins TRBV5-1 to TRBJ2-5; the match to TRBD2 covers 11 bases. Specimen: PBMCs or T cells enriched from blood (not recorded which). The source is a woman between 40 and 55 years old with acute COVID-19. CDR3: CASSRTSGSGRETQYF. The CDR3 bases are TGCGCCAGCAGCCGCACTAGCGGGAGTGGGCGGGAGACCCAGTACTTC.